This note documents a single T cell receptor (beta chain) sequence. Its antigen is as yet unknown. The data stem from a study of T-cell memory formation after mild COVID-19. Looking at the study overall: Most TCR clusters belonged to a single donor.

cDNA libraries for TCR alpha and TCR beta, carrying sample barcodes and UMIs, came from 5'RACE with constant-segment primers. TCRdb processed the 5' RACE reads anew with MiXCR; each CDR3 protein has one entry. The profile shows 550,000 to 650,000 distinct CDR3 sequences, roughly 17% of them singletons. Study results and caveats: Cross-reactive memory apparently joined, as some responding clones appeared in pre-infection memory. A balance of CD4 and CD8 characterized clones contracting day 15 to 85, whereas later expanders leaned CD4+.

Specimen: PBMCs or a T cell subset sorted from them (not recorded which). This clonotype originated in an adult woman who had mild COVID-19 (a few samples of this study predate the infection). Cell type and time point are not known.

Here the CDR3 reads CSAKFGHLNTEAFF. DNA of the CDR3: TGCAGTGCTAAATTTGGACATTTGAACACTGAAGCTTTCTTT. The chain combines TRBV20-1 with TRBJ1-1; tentative D call: TRBD1 (5 bases). The CDR3 has 14 amino acids. Trimming left V 4 bases short and J 0 bases short, with 12 bases between. Germline assignment: CDR1 DFQATT and CDR2 SNEGSKA (reference sequence).